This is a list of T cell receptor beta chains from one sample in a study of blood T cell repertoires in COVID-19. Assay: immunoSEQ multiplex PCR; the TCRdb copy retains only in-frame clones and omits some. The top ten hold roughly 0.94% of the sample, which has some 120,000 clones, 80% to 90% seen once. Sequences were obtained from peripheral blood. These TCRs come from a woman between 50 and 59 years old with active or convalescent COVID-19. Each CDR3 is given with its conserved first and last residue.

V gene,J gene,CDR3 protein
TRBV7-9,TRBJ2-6,CASSRRSSGANVLTF
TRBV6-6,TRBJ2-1,CASSFNSDEQFF
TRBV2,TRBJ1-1,CASRGGREAFF
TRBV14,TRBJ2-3,CASSPTSGRTDTQYF
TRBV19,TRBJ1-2,CASRTQGDYGYTF
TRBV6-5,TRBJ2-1,CASCNTGGAGNEQFF
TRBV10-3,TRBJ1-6,CAIASGTGGSPLHF
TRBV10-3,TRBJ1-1,CAIRPWEGSDRTTEAFF
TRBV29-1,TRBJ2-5,CSVASGTSVGETQYF
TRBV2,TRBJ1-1,CASRTSGTEAFF
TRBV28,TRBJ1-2,CASRAGGYGYTF
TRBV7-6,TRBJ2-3,CASSFSLAGADTQYF
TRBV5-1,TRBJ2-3,CASSLSVSTDTQYF